The 3 T cell receptor beta chains in this list originate from one sample, sequenced in a study of blood T cell repertoires in COVID-19. Sequencing used immunoSEQ multiplex PCR; TCRdb keeps in-frame clones, though not all of them. The sample shows more than 300,000 clones, over 75% of them seen only once. The sequenced sample consisted of peripheral blood. These receptors were obtained from a woman between 25 and 40 years old with COVID-19, enrolled during active disease.

This chain links TRBV30 with TRBJ2-2; 10 positions agree with TRBD2. Germline CDR1 GTSNPN, CDR2 SVGIG (reference sequence). The CDR3 covers 16 residues. V lost 2 bases, J lost 8 bases, and 11 bases stayed unmatched. CDR3 protein: CAWSPQRTSGPGELFF. The CDR3 nucleotides are TGTGCCTGGAGTCCACAAAGGACTAGCGGACCAGGGGAGCTGTTTTTT.

This clone was seen just once. The chain has TRBV6-2 or TRBV6-3 and TRBJ1-2; 8 nucleotides match TRBD1. The CDR3 has 14 residues. Germline V lookup: CDR1 MNHEY, CDR2 SVGEGT. V gave up 4 bases and J gave up 7 bases; unmatched junction bases: 8. CDR3 loop: CASSSTGGWSGYTF. The CDR3 nucleotides are TGTGCCAGCAGTTCCACAGGGGGATGGAGTGGCTACACCTTC.

The rearrangement joins TRBV6-6 to TRBJ2-7; TRBD2 matches at 13 bases. CDR1 and CDR2 (germline): MNHNY, SVGAGI (reference sequence). This CDR3 contains 16 residues. V was pared by 5 bases and J by 3 bases, with 7 bases of the junction left unmatched. The CDR3 loop is CASSRATSGRNYEQYF. CDR3 DNA: TGTGCCAGCAGTCGAGCGACTAGCGGGAGGAACTACGAGCAGTACTTC.